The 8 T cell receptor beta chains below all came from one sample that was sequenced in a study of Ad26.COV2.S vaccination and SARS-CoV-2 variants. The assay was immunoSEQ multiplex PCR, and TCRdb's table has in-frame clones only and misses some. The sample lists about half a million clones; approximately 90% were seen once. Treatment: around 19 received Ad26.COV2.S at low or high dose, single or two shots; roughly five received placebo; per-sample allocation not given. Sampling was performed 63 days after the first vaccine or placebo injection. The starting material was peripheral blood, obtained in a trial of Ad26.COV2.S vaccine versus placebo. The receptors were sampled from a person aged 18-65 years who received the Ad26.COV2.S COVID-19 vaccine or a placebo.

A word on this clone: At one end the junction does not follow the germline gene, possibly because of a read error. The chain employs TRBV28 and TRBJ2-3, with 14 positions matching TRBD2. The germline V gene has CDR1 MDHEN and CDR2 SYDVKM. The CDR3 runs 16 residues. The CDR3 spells CASVRATEPGLAGASF. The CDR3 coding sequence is TGTGCCAGCGTAAGAGCAACAGAACCGGGACTAGCGGGGGCGTCATTT.

The CDR3 loop reads CASFGDPATNEKLFF. CDR3 bases: TGTGCCAGTTTTGGAGACCCTGCAACTAATGAAAAACTGTTTTTT. The chain uses TRBV19 and TRBJ1-4, with D hard to call. CDR3 length: 15 residues. Between the trimmed V and J ends, which lost 8 bases and 0 bases, there was a span of 13 bases. Germline CDR1 LNHDA, CDR2 SQIVND (reference sequence).

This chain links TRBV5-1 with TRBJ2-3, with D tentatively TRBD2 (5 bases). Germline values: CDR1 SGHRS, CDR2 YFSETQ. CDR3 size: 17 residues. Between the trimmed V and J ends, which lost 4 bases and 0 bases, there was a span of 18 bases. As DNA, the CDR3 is TGCGCCAGCAGCCGTCCCGTCGGGGTAGCAAGCACAGATACGCAGTATTTT. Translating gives CASSRPVGVASTDTQYF.

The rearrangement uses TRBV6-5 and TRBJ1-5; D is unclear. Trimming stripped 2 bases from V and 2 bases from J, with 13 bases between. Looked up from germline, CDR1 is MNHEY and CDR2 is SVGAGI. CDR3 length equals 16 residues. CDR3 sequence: CASSYVRPQGNQPQHF. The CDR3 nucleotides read TGTGCCAGCAGTTACGTCAGGCCTCAAGGCAATCAGCCCCAGCATTTT.

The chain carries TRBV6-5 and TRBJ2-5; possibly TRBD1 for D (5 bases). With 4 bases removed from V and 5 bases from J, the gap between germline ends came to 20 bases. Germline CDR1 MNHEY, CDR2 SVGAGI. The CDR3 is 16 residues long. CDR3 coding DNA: TGTGCCAGCAGTTCGCAGGGTCGGACGATCACGGAGACCCAGTACTTC. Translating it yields CASSSQGRTITETQYF.

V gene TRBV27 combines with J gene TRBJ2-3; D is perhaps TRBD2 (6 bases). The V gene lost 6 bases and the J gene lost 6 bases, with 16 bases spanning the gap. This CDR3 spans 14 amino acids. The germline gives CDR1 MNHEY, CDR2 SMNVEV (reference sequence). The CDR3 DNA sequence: TGTGCCAGCAGCCGACTAGATCAATCCGATACGCAGTATTTT. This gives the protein CASSRLDQSDTQYF.

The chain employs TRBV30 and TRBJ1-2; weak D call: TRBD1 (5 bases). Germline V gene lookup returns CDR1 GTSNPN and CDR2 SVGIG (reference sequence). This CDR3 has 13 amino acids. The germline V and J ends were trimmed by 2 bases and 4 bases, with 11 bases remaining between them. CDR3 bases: TGTGCCTGGAGTTACGGGGCGAGCTATGGCTACACCTTC. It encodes CAWSYGASYGYTF.

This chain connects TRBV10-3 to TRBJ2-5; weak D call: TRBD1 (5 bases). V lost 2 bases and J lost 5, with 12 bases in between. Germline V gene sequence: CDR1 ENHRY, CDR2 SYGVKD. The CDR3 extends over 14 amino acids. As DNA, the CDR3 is TGTGCCATCAGTGAGAATTCAGGGCCCGAGACCCAGTACTTC. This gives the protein CAISENSGPETQYF.